Below, 7 T cell receptor beta chains from the same sample are listed, as sequenced in a study of somatic mutations in cytotoxic T cells in rheumatoid arthritis. The assay was immunoSEQ multiplex PCR, and TCRdb's table has in-frame clones only and misses some. The sample holds 13,000 to 15,000 clones, approximately 84% seen once. The sequencing input was CD8+ T cells sorted from blood. The receptors were sampled from an adult with rheumatoid arthritis.

This clone has a handful of counts. V is TRBV5-6 and J is TRBJ2-7; 11 bases fit TRBD2. The CDR3 length is 15 residues. V lost 2 bases and J lost 7; bases outside the gene matches: 8. CDR1 is SGHDT, CDR2 YYEEEE, per germline. The CDR3 region is CASSFKTSGEREQYF. Here the CDR3 DNA reads TGTGCCAGCAGCTTTAAGACTAGCGGGGAGAGGGAGCAGTACTTC.

This chain uses TRBV5-1 with TRBJ2-1; TRBD1 matches at 7 bases. The V segment lost 3 bases and the J segment 0 bases; nucleotides outside the gene matches: 3. The germline gives CDR1 SGHRS, CDR2 YFSETQ. The CDR3 contains 15 residues. DNA of the CDR3: TGCGCCAGCAGCTCAGACAGGGACTCCTACAATGAGCAGTTCTTC. As protein: CASSSDRDSYNEQFF.

This chain's CDR3 is CASSLAGVSTDTQYF. CDR3 nucleotide sequence: TGTGCCAGCAGTTTAGCGGGGGTTAGCACAGATACGCAGTATTTT. The chain is built from TRBV28 and TRBJ2-3, with 7 bases matching TRBD2. Trimming took 2 bases from V and 0 from J; bases not matched to a gene: 2. The germline gives CDR1 MDHEN, CDR2 SYDVKM. The CDR3 covers 15 residues.

CDR3 amino acids: CASSQEGLAGGNYEQYF. CDR3 in DNA: TGCGCCAGCAGCCAAGAGGGTCTAGCGGGAGGGAACTACGAGCAGTACTTC. The chain uses TRBV4-1 and TRBJ2-7; TRBD2 matches at 12 bases. The CDR3 contains 17 residues. Per the germline V gene, CDR1 is MGHRA and CDR2 is YSYEKL. V lost 0 bases to trimming and J lost 3 bases; unmatched junction nucleotides: 6.

The rearrangement joins TRBV19 to TRBJ1-5; D remains unclear. In germline, CDR1 is LNHDA, CDR2 SQIVND (reference sequence). V lost 3 bases to trimming and J lost 2 bases, with 8 bases between them. CDR3 length: 14 residues. Here the CDR3 DNA reads TGTGCCAGTAGTATGTGGGCCGGCAATCAGCCCCAGCATTTT. Amino acids: CASSMWAGNQPQHF.

This clone was recorded once. The chain recombines TRBV11-2 with TRBJ2-5; D not resolved. The closer fit of TRBJ2-7 to the DNA end suggests the J call may be wrong. Germline V lookup: CDR1 SGHAT, CDR2 FQNNGV. The CDR3 spans 13 residues. CDR3 region: CASSAGFSYEQYF. The DNA of the CDR3 is TGTGCCAGCAGCGCAGGATTTTCCTACGAGCAGTACTTC.

This chain uses TRBV29-1 with TRBJ2-1, with D unresolved. The CDR3 has 12 amino acids. V was trimmed by 4 bases and J by 3 bases, leaving 7 bases between them. In germline, CDR1 is SQVTM, CDR2 ANQGSEA. The CDR3 here is CSVAWGYNEQFF. The CDR3 DNA reads as TGCAGCGTTGCTTGGGGCTACAATGAGCAGTTCTTC.